A selection of T cell receptor beta chains follows, all from one sample in a study of shared clonotypes between healthy human individuals. TCRdb's table, derived via immunoSEQ multiplex PCR, lists solely in-frame clones and lacks some. The sample consists of roughly 770,000 clones, 90% to 97% of them appearing once. The sample comprised naive CD8+ T cells sorted from blood. Source of these receptors: a man aged 25-45 years in good health. CDR3s include the opening cysteine and the closing phenylalanine or tryptophan. Fields, in order: J gene, clone size, D gene, V gene, CDR3 DNA, CDR3 protein. A D gene is named only where the DNA matches it firmly. Clone size appears in some rows only: once, few, many, or a class for an expanded clone.

j_gene: TRBJ2-1
abundance: NA
d_gene: NA
v_gene: TRBV6-1
CDR3nt: TGTGCCAGCAGTGAAAGGGGAGAGGGCGGGTGGAATGAGCAGTTCTTC
CDR3aa: CASSERGEGGWNEQFF

j_gene: TRBJ2-1
abundance: once
d_gene: TRBD1
v_gene: TRBV27
CDR3nt: TGTGCCAGCAGTTCACGACAGGGCTCCTACAATGAGCAGTTCTTC
CDR3aa: CASSSRQGSYNEQFF

j_gene: TRBJ2-5
abundance: NA
d_gene: NA
v_gene: TRBV28
CDR3nt: TGTGCCAGCAGTTTCGACCCAGAGACCCAGTACTTC
CDR3aa: CASSFDPETQYF

j_gene: TRBJ2-7
abundance: once
d_gene: TRBD2
v_gene: TRBV7-9
CDR3nt: TGTGCCAGCAGCTTAGTTAGCGGGAGGAACGAGCAGTACTTC
CDR3aa: CASSLVSGRNEQYF

j_gene: TRBJ2-1
abundance: NA
d_gene: NA
v_gene: TRBV11-2
CDR3nt: TGTGCCAGCAGCTCCGCGACTAGTGCCGGTTACGAAGAGCAGTTCTTC
CDR3aa: CASSSATSAGYEEQFF

j_gene: TRBJ2-1
abundance: once
d_gene: NA
v_gene: TRBV28
CDR3nt: TGTGCCAGCAGTCTCCGGGCGGACCCCTACAATGAGCAGTTCTTC
CDR3aa: CASSLRADPYNEQFF

j_gene: TRBJ1-1
abundance: NA
d_gene: TRBD1
v_gene: TRBV7-9
CDR3nt: TGTGCCAGCAGCAAGGGACAGGGCATAGCTGAAGCTTTCTTT
CDR3aa: CASSKGQGIAEAFF

j_gene: TRBJ2-7
abundance: NA
d_gene: TRBD1
v_gene: TRBV4-1
CDR3nt: TGCGCCAGCAGCCAAGATTGGCCAGGGGGCGAGCAGTACTTC
CDR3aa: CASSQDWPGGEQYF

j_gene: TRBJ2-7
abundance: NA
d_gene: TRBD2
v_gene: TRBV7-9
CDR3nt: TGTGCCAGCATACGACTAGCGGGCGCCTACGAGCAGTACTTC
CDR3aa: CASIRLAGAYEQYF

j_gene: TRBJ2-1
abundance: NA
d_gene: NA
v_gene: TRBV6-5
CDR3nt: TGTGCCAGCAGTCACGGTGGGGAGAAATACAATGAGCAGTTCTTC
CDR3aa: CASSHGGEKYNEQFF

j_gene: TRBJ1-2
abundance: NA
d_gene: TRBD1
v_gene: TRBV6-5
CDR3nt: TGTGCCAGCAGCGCGGGACAGTACTATGGCTACACCTTC
CDR3aa: CASSAGQYYGYTF

j_gene: TRBJ2-1
abundance: NA
d_gene: NA
v_gene: TRBV29-1
CDR3nt: TGCAGCGTTTCAGACATCAATGAGCAGTTCTTC
CDR3aa: CSVSDINEQFF

j_gene: TRBJ2-1
abundance: NA
d_gene: NA
v_gene: TRBV5-1
CDR3nt: TGCGCCAGCAGCTTGGGCGGAAGCTCCTACAATGAGCAGTTCTTC
CDR3aa: CASSLGGSSYNEQFF

j_gene: TRBJ2-1
abundance: NA
d_gene: NA
v_gene: TRBV11-2
CDR3nt: TGTGCCAGCAGGACGGCAACCTACAATGAGCAGTTCTTC
CDR3aa: CASRTATYNEQFF

j_gene: TRBJ2-7
abundance: NA
d_gene: NA
v_gene: TRBV7-6
CDR3nt: TGTGCCAGCAGCTTAGCGTCTAGGTACGAGCAGTACTTC
CDR3aa: CASSLASRYEQYF

j_gene: TRBJ2-2
abundance: NA
d_gene: TRBD1
v_gene: TRBV5-6
CDR3nt: TGTGCCAGCAGCTTGGGTGGACAGGGACGGACCCTGGACACCGGGGAGCTGTTTTTT
CDR3aa: CASSLGGQGRTLDTGELFF

j_gene: TRBJ2-2
abundance: NA
d_gene: NA
v_gene: TRBV11-2
CDR3nt: TGTGCCAGCAGCTTTAGCGGTTGGGACCGTGCCACCGGGGAGCTGTTTTTT
CDR3aa: CASSFSGWDRATGELFF

j_gene: TRBJ2-1
abundance: NA
d_gene: TRBD2
v_gene: TRBV12-5
CDR3nt: TGTGCTAGTGGTTTCGGACTAGCGCGTGAGCAGTTCTTC
CDR3aa: CASGFGLAREQFF

j_gene: TRBJ2-1
abundance: NA
d_gene: NA
v_gene: TRBV7-9
CDR3nt: TGTGCCAGCAGCCACGGCGCCGGGACATTGAAGGCCTACAATGAGCAGTTCTTC
CDR3aa: CASSHGAGTLKAYNEQFF

j_gene: TRBJ2-1
abundance: NA
d_gene: TRBD2
v_gene: TRBV15
CDR3nt: TGTGCCACCAGCAGGCTAGCGGGAGTCTCCTACAATGAGCAGTTCTTC
CDR3aa: CATSRLAGVSYNEQFF

j_gene: TRBJ1-1
abundance: NA
d_gene: NA
v_gene: TRBV14
CDR3nt: TGTGCCAGCAGCCAAGAGGGGGGCCCCACTGAAGCTTTCTTT
CDR3aa: CASSQEGGPTEAFF

j_gene: TRBJ2-1
abundance: NA
d_gene: NA
v_gene: TRBV7-2
CDR3nt: TGTGCCAGCAGCGAGGACCTGGTATTTCGGCAGTTCTTC
CDR3aa: CASSEDLVFRQFF

j_gene: TRBJ2-5
abundance: NA
d_gene: NA
v_gene: TRBV6-6
CDR3nt: TGTGCCAGCAGTTACCCGGGGGCAAGGGAGACCCAGTACTTC
CDR3aa: CASSYPGARETQYF

j_gene: TRBJ2-5
abundance: NA
d_gene: NA
v_gene: TRBV5-1
CDR3nt: TGCGCCAGCAGCCGGGGCCACGGGGTTGGGACCCAGTACTTC
CDR3aa: CASSRGHGVGTQYF

j_gene: TRBJ2-1
abundance: NA
d_gene: NA
v_gene: TRBV15
CDR3nt: TGTGCCACCAGCAGGTCGGGTGAGCAGTTCTTC
CDR3aa: CATSRSGEQFF

j_gene: TRBJ1-5
abundance: NA
d_gene: NA
v_gene: TRBV10-3
CDR3nt: TGTGCCATCAGTGATTTGGGGGACGCTCAGCCCCAGCATTTT
CDR3aa: CAISDLGDAQPQHF

j_gene: TRBJ2-3
abundance: few
d_gene: TRBD1
v_gene: TRBV7-9
CDR3nt: TGTGCCAGCAGCCCAGCGACAGGGGCTTGGGATACGCAGTATTTT
CDR3aa: CASSPATGAWDTQYF

j_gene: TRBJ2-7
abundance: NA
d_gene: NA
v_gene: TRBV9
CDR3nt: TGTGCCAGCATACAGGGTTGCTACGAGCAGTACTTC
CDR3aa: CASIQGCYEQYF

j_gene: TRBJ2-7
abundance: NA
d_gene: TRBD2
v_gene: TRBV2
CDR3nt: TGTGCCAGCAGTTCGGGGACTAGCGGGAGTGTCTTCGACGAGCAGTACTTC
CDR3aa: CASSSGTSGSVFDEQYF

j_gene: TRBJ2-7
abundance: NA
d_gene: TRBD1
v_gene: TRBV10-1
CDR3nt: TGCGCCAGCAGTGACCGACAGGGGCCCTACGAGCAGTACTTC
CDR3aa: CASSDRQGPYEQYF

j_gene: TRBJ2-5
abundance: NA
d_gene: NA
v_gene: TRBV27
CDR3nt: TGTGCCAGCAGCCCTGGGGGCCCCCAGTACTTC
CDR3aa: CASSPGGPQYF

j_gene: TRBJ1-2
abundance: once
d_gene: TRBD1
v_gene: TRBV27
CDR3nt: TGTGCCAGCAGGGGGACAGAGTTTTTTGGCTACACCTTC
CDR3aa: CASRGTEFFGYTF

j_gene: TRBJ2-7
abundance: NA
d_gene: TRBD2
v_gene: TRBV6-6
CDR3nt: TGTGCCAGCAGCCCTTCTAGGGAGGGGAATAAGGAGCAGTACTTC
CDR3aa: CASSPSREGNKEQYF